This TCR beta chain was sequenced for a study of shared clonotypes between healthy human individuals. Germline trimming cut 5 bases from V and 6 bases from J; bases unmatched to any gene: 7. Germline CDR1 is SSHAT and CDR2 is FNYEAQ (reference sequence). CDR3 length equals 14 residues. Researchers divided each subset's genomic DNA evenly across several immunoSEQ plates. Sequencing was performed with immunoSEQ multiplex PCR; in TCRdb, only in-frame clones are kept and a portion is missing. The sample gives 2 million to 3 million clones, 93% of which show up once; about 0.39% is in the top ten. The source material was naive CD4+ T cells from PBMCs. The subset was: CD45RA+ positively selected. The source is a man aged 18 to 30 in good health. Some clones in this sample may be carry-over from other donors' samples. This rearrangement joins TRBV7-7 to TRBJ2-5; TRBD2 matches at 9 bases. The CDR3 sequence: CASSPGGGGKTQYF. For the CDR3, the DNA is TGTGCCAGCAGCCCCGGCGGGGGGGGGAAGACCCAGTACTTC.